Listed below are T cell receptor beta chains from one sample, sequenced in a study of Ad26.COV2.S vaccination and SARS-CoV-2 variants. Some clones are missing from TCRdb's copy, which holds only in-frame ones; the method was immunoSEQ multiplex PCR. This table holds 350,000 to 450,000 clones, 70% to 90% found once. Sequencing was performed on peripheral blood, taken in a trial of Ad26.COV2.S vaccine versus placebo. Receptors originate from a person aged 18-60 years who received the Ad26.COV2.S COVID-19 vaccine or a placebo. Each CDR3 is given with its conserved first and last residue. Each record gives: J gene, V gene, CDR3 protein.

J gene: TRBJ1-6; V gene: TRBV21-1; CDR3 protein: CASSNRGTVDNSPLHF
J gene: TRBJ1-1; V gene: TRBV30; CDR3 protein: CAWTLTGWTEAFF
J gene: TRBJ2-1; V gene: TRBV7-2; CDR3 protein: CASSLGNSGGEQFF
J gene: TRBJ2-2; V gene: TRBV10-2; CDR3 protein: CASSEGATNTGELFF
J gene: TRBJ2-3; V gene: TRBV28; CDR3 protein: CASSLQAGGSDTQYF
J gene: TRBJ1-3; V gene: TRBV19; CDR3 protein: CASAGQGSPGNTIYF
J gene: TRBJ2-1; V gene: TRBV11-3; CDR3 protein: CASSLEPMYEQFF
J gene: TRBJ2-5; V gene: TRBV28; CDR3 protein: CASSGQGRETQYF
J gene: TRBJ2-3; V gene: TRBV28; CDR3 protein: CASSYVGSGDTQYF
J gene: TRBJ1-3; V gene: TRBV3-1/TRBV3-2; CDR3 protein: CASSQRQGPGNTIYF
J gene: TRBJ2-5; V gene: TRBV20-1; CDR3 protein: CSFPRGVAQYF
J gene: TRBJ2-7; V gene: TRBV3-1/TRBV3-2; CDR3 protein: CASRGPYEQYF
J gene: TRBJ1-2; V gene: TRBV7-9; CDR3 protein: CASSLAGVEGIYGYTF
J gene: TRBJ2-7; V gene: TRBV5-1; CDR3 protein: CASSGTGGYEQYF
J gene: TRBJ1-5; V gene: TRBV18; CDR3 protein: CASPSNSNQPQHF
J gene: TRBJ1-6; V gene: TRBV18; CDR3 protein: CASSPGDRHNSPLHF
J gene: TRBJ1-6; V gene: TRBV7-8; CDR3 protein: CASSLAGNNSPLHF
J gene: TRBJ1-2; V gene: TRBV28; CDR3 protein: CASSFTPGQGSYGYTF
J gene: TRBJ2-7; V gene: TRBV29-1; CDR3 protein: CSVAQGAFNYEQYF
J gene: TRBJ2-2; V gene: TRBV28; CDR3 protein: CASRGQGATGELFF
J gene: TRBJ1-2; V gene: TRBV19; CDR3 protein: CASLGGYGYTF
J gene: TRBJ2-5; V gene: TRBV7-2; CDR3 protein: CASSLVGTGYQETQYF